The rows below give T cell receptor beta chains drawn from one sample of a study of T cells in Graves' hyperthyroidism and ophthalmopathy. TCRdb recomputed calls from the multiplex PCR reads with MiXCR, one row per CDR3 protein. In the table there are about 600,000 distinct CDR3 sequences, approximately 15% of which are singletons. Sequencing input: blood. The origin of the receptors is a woman aged 18-29 years with Graves' ophthalmopathy. CDR3s include the opening cysteine and the closing phenylalanine or tryptophan. A D gene is named only where the DNA matches it firmly. Not all rows give a size; the values are once, few, many and, for expanded clones, a class.

16	TRBV19	TRBJ2-4	TRBD1	-	TGTGCCAGTAGTGTGACCCGGGACAGGCTAAAAAACATTCAGTACTTC	CASSVTRDRLKNIQYF
15	TRBV5-1	TRBJ1-2	TRBD1	many	TGCGCCAGCAGCACAGCCGGGACAGGGGAGCATGGCTACACCTTC	CASSTAGTGEHGYTF
14	TRBV4-1	TRBJ2-5	-	few	TGCGCCAGCAGCCAAGAGCAGGGGCTAGAGACCCAGTACTTC	CASSQEQGLETQYF
15	TRBV5-4	TRBJ2-5	-	-	TGTGCCAGCAGCTTGGGGTACGGGGTTGGAGAGACCCAGTACTTC	CASSLGYGVGETQYF
16	TRBV28	TRBJ1-2	-	many	TGTGCCAGCAGCCCCGGCGGCCAGGGGAGCCTTGATGGCTACACCTTC	CASSPGGQGSLDGYTF
13	TRBV27	TRBJ2-3	-	many	TGTGCCAGCAGTTTAAGCCGGCGGGATACGCAGTATTTT	CASSLSRRDTQYF
14	TRBV12-3/TRBV12-4	TRBJ1-1	-	few	TGTGCCAGCAGAAATCGCTTGGGTGGCACTGAAGCTTTCTTT	CASRNRLGGTEAFF
14	TRBV2	TRBJ2-3	TRBD2	few	TGTGCCAGCAGTGTACTAGCGGGAGTAGATACGCAGTATTTT	CASSVLAGVDTQYF
17	TRBV6-1	TRBJ2-3	TRBD2	many	TGTGCCACCAAACCTAGACTAGCGGGAGGATTGGGAGATACGCAGTATTTT	CATKPRLAGGLGDTQYF
13	TRBV6-1	TRBJ1-1	-	many	TGTGCCAGCAGACCCCCGACACGGGGCGAAGCTTTCTTT	CASRPPTRGEAFF
12	TRBV25-1	TRBJ2-1	-	-	TGTGCCAGCAGTCGGGGACCCAATGAGCAGTTCTTC	CASSRGPNEQFF
14	TRBV12-3/TRBV12-4	TRBJ2-1	TRBD1	many	TGTGCCAGCAGTTTACAGGGGGCCTACAATGAGCAGTTCTTC	CASSLQGAYNEQFF
15	TRBV5-5	TRBJ2-7	TRBD2	-	TGTGCCAGCAGGACCGCGGAGACTAGCACCCACGAGCAGTACTTC	CASRTAETSTHEQYF
14	TRBV2	TRBJ2-7	-	-	TGTGCCAGCAGTGCTGAAGTGTCTCACTACGAGCAGTACTTC	CASSAEVSHYEQYF
15	TRBV20-1	TRBJ1-5	-	few	TGCAGTGCTAAAAGAGTCCCCGGCGACAATCAGCCCCAGCATTTT	CSAKRVPGDNQPQHF
15	TRBV14	TRBJ2-1	TRBD2	many	TGTGCCAGCAGTCGGGGGACTAGCGGGGCCAATGAGCAGTTCTTC	CASSRGTSGANEQFF
13	TRBV6-1	TRBJ1-2	-	few	TGTGCCAGCGGACACTTCACGGGCTATGGCTACACCTTC	CASGHFTGYGYTF
15	TRBV30	TRBJ2-7	TRBD1	many	TGTGCCTGGGCGTCCGGCGGACAGGGGAGCAACGAGCAGTACTTC	CAWASGGQGSNEQYF
15	TRBV20-1	TRBJ2-7	TRBD2	many	TGCAGTGCCGAGGTTGGACTAGCGGGAGTGTGGGAGCAGTACTTC	CSAEVGLAGVWEQYF